The 21 T cell receptor beta chains in this list originate from one sample, sequenced in a study of T cells in Graves' hyperthyroidism and ophthalmopathy. TCR beta CDR3 region amplification was performed from RNA transcripts. The study used the HTBI primer set for a first-round RT-PCR of the TCR CDR3. Each CDR3 protein is one row after TCRdb ran MiXCR on the multiplex PCR reads. The data contain hundreds of thousands of distinct CDR3 sequences, roughly 15% of them singletons. The sequenced sample was blood. These receptors originate from a middle-aged woman with Graves' ophthalmopathy.

This clonotype was counted ten times or more. The chain links TRBV6-1 to TRBJ1-3, with D perhaps TRBD1 (6 bases). The germline V gene has CDR1 MNHNS and CDR2 SASEGT. This CDR3 region has 13 residues. V gave up 7 bases and J gave up 2 bases, with 9 bases separating them. For the CDR3, the DNA is TGTGCCAGCACCAGGGGCACTGGAAACACCATATATTTT. Protein: CASTRGTGNTIYF.

The sample holds many counts of this clonotype. The chain recombines TRBV7-9 with TRBJ1-2; D is ambiguous. The CDR3 runs to 13 residues. The V and J ends lost 0 bases and 3 bases respectively, with 5 bases between them. Germline assignment: CDR1 SEHNR and CDR2 FQNEAQ (reference sequence). The CDR3 sequence: CASSLAPDYGYTF. Written as DNA, the CDR3 is TGTGCCAGCAGCTTAGCTCCGGACTATGGCTACACCTTC.

The chain links TRBV12-3 or TRBV12-4 to TRBJ2-5; D is ambiguous. The CDR3 has 12 residues. The ends were cut back, 6 bases at V and 7 bases at J, with 12 bases in the middle. For the CDR3, the DNA is TGTGCCAGCAGCTCTCTATCGGGGACCCAGTACTTC. As protein: CASSSLSGTQYF.

This clonotype was picked up a small number of times. This chain uses TRBV5-1 with TRBJ1-6; the D gene is possibly TRBD1 (6 bases). V lost 8 bases, J lost 7 bases, and 19 bases lay in between. The V gene's germline CDR1 is SGHRS and CDR2 YFSETQ. The CDR3 contains 15 residues. The CDR3 DNA reads TGCGCCAGTACCGAGGGGGTAGAGGGAAATTCACCCCTCCACTTT. Translated: CASTEGVEGNSPLHF.

At least ten counts were recorded for this clonotype. The V gene is TRBV19, the J gene TRBJ2-2; the D call may be TRBD1 or TRBD2 (6 bases each). The V end lost 6 bases, the J end lost 3 bases, and 14 bases lay between the germline ends. The germline CDR1 and CDR2 sequences are LNHDA and SQIVND (reference sequence). The CDR3 spans 15 residues. The CDR3 DNA reads TGTGCCAGTAGAGGAGGGGGAGTTGACACCGGGGAGCTGTTTTTT. This gives the protein CASRGGGVDTGELFF.

This clonotype was counted at least ten times. Written as DNA, the CDR3 is TGTGCCAGCAGCCCCGAATTGGTAAAGCAGTACTTC. Encoded protein: CASSPELVKQYF. The V call is TRBV6-2 or TRBV6-3, the J call TRBJ2-7; no clear D. The CDR3 has 12 amino acids. Deletions cut 6 bases from V and 8 bases from J, with 14 bases between. The germline V gene encodes CDR1 MNHEY and CDR2 SVGEGT.

This CDR3 is CASSLALAGERETQYF. The CDR3 bases are TGCGCCAGCAGCTTGGCGCTAGCGGGAGAAAGGGAGACCCAGTACTTC. J is TRBJ2-5 and V is TRBV5-1; TRBD2 matches at 10 bases. The CDR3 has 16 residues. The V gene's germline CDR1 is SGHRS and CDR2 YFSETQ. J was trimmed by 5 bases and V by 0 bases; bases with no gene match: 7.

This clonotype appeared many times. The rearrangement uses TRBV3-1 and TRBJ2-5; 8 bases line up with TRBD1. CDR3 length: 15 residues. V was clipped by 2 bases and J by 3 bases; unmatched bases: 5. Germline CDR1 and CDR2: LGHDT and YNNKEL (reference sequence). The CDR3 nucleotides read TGTGCCAGCAGCCAATTGATGACAGGGGAAGAGACCCAGTACTTC. It yields the protein CASSQLMTGEETQYF.

The chain is built from TRBV5-1 and TRBJ2-7; a possible D gene is TRBD2 (5 bases). Trimming took 2 bases from V and 3 from J, leaving 12 bases between them. Germline V gives CDR1 SGHRS, CDR2 YFSETQ. This CDR3 has 14 residues. The CDR3, as DNA: TGCGCCAGCAGCTTCCGGGGTCCGGGCTACGAGCAGTACTTC. Amino acids: CASSFRGPGYEQYF.

This clonotype came up many times. The rearrangement uses TRBV11-2 and TRBJ2-7; 14 nucleotides agree with TRBD2. Looked up from germline, CDR1 is SGHAT and CDR2 is FQNNGV. Trimming cost V 3 bases and J 2 bases; bases outside gene matches: 3. The CDR3 length is 16 residues. The DNA for the CDR3 is TGTGCCAGCAGCTTGACGACTAGCGGGAGGGCCTACGAGCAGTACTTC. Its translation is CASSLTTSGRAYEQYF.

This clonotype was observed many times. V usage is TRBV28 and J usage is TRBJ2-6; 8 positions agree with TRBD2. The CDR3 loop spans 14 amino acids. Germline V gene lookup returns CDR1 MDHEN and CDR2 SYDVKM. V lost 5 bases and J lost 4; bases outside the gene matches: 1. For the CDR3, the DNA is TGTGCCAGCAGTGAGCGGGGGGGGGCCAACGTCCTGACTTTC. Translating gives CASSERGGANVLTF. The full variable domain, rest sourced from reference TRBV28 and TRBJ2-6, is DVKVTQSSRYLVKRTGEKVFLECVQDMDHENMFWYRQDPGLGLRLIYFSYDVKMKEKGDIPEGYSVSREKKERFSLILESASTNQTSMYLCASSERGGANVLTFGAGSRLTVL.

This clonotype was observed many times. The chain employs TRBV6-1 and TRBJ2-7; D could derive from TRBD1 or TRBD2 (5 bases each). The length of the CDR3 is 12 residues. CDR1 and CDR2 (germline): MNHNS, SASEGT. Trimming removed 8 bases from V and 9 bases from J, with 17 bases in between. The CDR3: CASRGGLGVQYF. Here the CDR3 DNA reads TGTGCCAGCCGTGGGGGTTTGGGAGTGCAGTACTTC.

The sample holds many counts of this clonotype. The gene calls are TRBV6-1 and TRBJ2-7; D gene unclear. Germline V gives CDR1 MNHNS, CDR2 SASEGT. The CDR3 consists of 14 residues. V was clipped by 2 bases and J by 5 bases, with 13 bases between them. CDR3 region: CASSEPMLSHEQYF. CDR3 sequence (DNA): TGTGCCAGCAGTGAACCGATGTTGTCCCACGAGCAGTACTTC.

This clonotype has ten or more counts. The chain employs TRBV11-2 and TRBJ2-7; D call uncertain. From germline, CDR1 is SGHAT and CDR2 FQNNGV. This CDR3 is built from 11 residues. V lost 3 bases and J 4 bases, leaving 4 bases between the germline ends. DNA for the CDR3: TGTGCCAGCAGCTTTATATACGAGCAGTACTTC. The encoded protein is CASSFIYEQYF. Full variable domain (rest looked up from reference TRBV11-2 and TRBJ2-7): EAGVAQSPRYKIIEKRQSVAFWCNPISGHATLYWYQQILGQGPKLLIQFQNNGVVDDSQLPKDRFSAERLKGVDSTLKIQPAKLEDSAVYLCASSFIYEQYFGPGTRLTVT.

This clonotype was picked up many times. J is TRBJ2-5 and V is TRBV6-1; 8 bases line up with TRBD1. V shed 2 bases and J 5 bases; nucleotides not matched to a gene: 7. Germline V gene lookup returns CDR1 MNHNS and CDR2 SASEGT. There are 15 residues in the CDR3. This chain's CDR3 is CASSETQGASETQYF. CDR3 sequence (DNA): TGTGCCAGCAGTGAAACCCAGGGGGCATCTGAGACCCAGTACTTC.

This chain joins TRBV27 and TRBJ2-2, with D unclear. Germline V gene lookup returns CDR1 MNHEY and CDR2 SMNVEV (reference sequence). This CDR3 region has 12 residues. V was cut by 3 bases and J by 6 bases, with 5 bases left in between. The CDR3 nucleotides read TGTGCCAGCAGTTTCCCGGCCGGGGAGCTGTTTTTT. This translates into CASSFPAGELFF.

There are many counts of this clonotype. The chain recombines TRBV6-5 with TRBJ2-5; 7 positions agree with TRBD2. With V trimmed by 3 bases and J by 5 bases, 9 bases remained unmatched. Germline CDR1 and CDR2: MNHEY and SVGAGI. This CDR3 comprises 15 residues. The CDR3 nucleotides are TGTGCCAGCAGTTATGGGGGAGGGCCGCAGGAGACCCAGTACTTC. It specifies CASSYGGGPQETQYF.

The table lists this clonotype with many counts. The chain couples TRBV6-2 or TRBV6-3 to TRBJ1-1, with 10 nucleotides matching TRBD1. The CDR3 has 15 amino acids. Per the germline V gene, CDR1 is MNHEY and CDR2 is SVGEGT. V shed 2 bases and J 6 bases; nucleotides not matched to a gene: 6. The CDR3 nucleotides are TGTGCCAGCAGTTACCGCCGGGACAGGGGTGCTGAAGCTTTCTTT. Translated, it gives CASSYRRDRGAEAFF.

This clonotype was detected ten times or more. The chain carries TRBV11-2 and TRBJ2-3; no reliable D call. Germline CDR1 and CDR2: SGHAT and FQNNGV. The CDR3 extends over 16 amino acids. The V end was cut by 1 base, the J end by 5 bases, with 16 bases between. CDR3 nucleotide sequence: TGTGCCAGCAGCTTAGTCCCTGGTGGGGAAAGAGATACGCAGTATTTT. Translated: CASSLVPGGERDTQYF.

Ten or more counts support this clonotype. This chain connects TRBV6-1 to TRBJ1-1, with D unclear. Germline-derived CDR1 and CDR2 are MNHNS and SASEGT. This CDR3 region has 12 residues. The V gene lost 5 bases and the J gene lost 5 bases, with 9 bases spanning the gap. The DNA for the CDR3 is TGTGCCAGCAGTAAGGGAAGGACTGAAGCTTTCTTT. Protein sequence: CASSKGRTEAFF.

CDR3 region: CASSFLAGWGSTGELFF. CDR3 bases: TGTGCCAGCAGCTTTTTAGCGGGATGGGGGAGTACCGGGGAGCTGTTTTTT. The chain employs TRBV7-8 and TRBJ2-2, with TRBD2 matching over 8 bases. Germline values: CDR1 SGHVS, CDR2 FQNEAQ. This CDR3 has 17 residues. V shed 3 bases, J shed 5 bases, and the junction held 11 bases outside the gene matches.